The clone carrying this T cell receptor beta chain appeared a few times. The germline V gene has CDR1 MGHRA and CDR2 YSYEKL. V gave up 4 bases and J gave up 6 bases; unmatched junction bases: 17. This CDR3 is 19 amino acids long. The data stem from a study of cytomegalovirus exposure and HLA in healthy donors. The PCR employed 60 Vbeta primers together with 13 Jbeta primers. The assay was immunoSEQ multiplex PCR, and TCRdb's table has in-frame clones only and misses some. Of approximately 150,000 clones in the sample, about 60% are singletons; the top ten hold roughly 7%. Sequenced: PBMCs. The chain links TRBV4-1 to TRBJ1-4, with 10 bases lining up with TRBD1. The sequence came from a woman in her sixties in good health and CMV-seropositive. CDR3 in amino acids: CASSLRDRGVLTPDEKLFF. The CDR3 DNA follows: TGCGCCAGCAGCCTCCGGGACAGGGGAGTTCTAACCCCTGATGAAAAACTGTTTTTT.